One and the same sample provided the 27 T cell receptor beta chains below, sequenced in a study of cytomegalovirus exposure and HLA in healthy donors. Vbeta (60) and Jbeta (13) primers were used in the PCR. Assay used: immunoSEQ multiplex PCR; TCRdb lists only in-frame clones, some missing. The top ten hold around a tenth of the sample, which has more than 50,000 clones, approximately 83% seen once. The sample was PBMCs. These receptors all stem from a female donor in good health and CMV-seronegative.

The J gene is TRBJ2-2, the V gene TRBV27, with 13 bases that match TRBD2. The germline CDR1 and CDR2 sequences are MNHEY and SMNVEV (reference sequence). The CDR3 loop spans 18 amino acids. The V gene end was trimmed by 5 bases and the J gene end by 5 bases; junction bases not matched to a gene: 11. The CDR3 is CASSTPEGTSGVTGELFF. CDR3 sequence (DNA): TGTGCCAGCAGTACGCCCGAGGGGACTAGCGGGGTAACCGGGGAGCTGTTTTTT.

This rearrangement joins TRBV4-3 to TRBJ1-3; no reliable D call. Deletions cut 4 bases from V and 7 bases from J, with 5 bases between. This CDR3 spans 11 amino acids. From germline, CDR1 is LGHNA and CDR2 YSLEER. The CDR3: CASSLRNTIYF. The CDR3 nucleotides read TGCGCCAGCAGCCTCAGGAACACCATATATTTT.

This clone was found once. CDR3 in amino acids: CASSLEELAQETQYF. The CDR3 DNA is TGCGCCAGCAGCTTGGAAGAACTAGCTCAAGAGACCCAGTACTTC. V and J are TRBV5-1 and TRBJ2-5; D might be TRBD2 (6 bases). The CDR3 runs 15 residues. Germline assignment: CDR1 SGHRS and CDR2 YFSETQ. The V end lost 0 bases, the J end lost 2 bases, and 11 bases lay between the germline ends.

The chain has TRBV7-9 and TRBJ1-6; a weak D match, TRBD1 (6 bases). This CDR3 spans 15 amino acids. V was shortened by 2 bases and J by 6 bases, with 11 bases between the two germline ends. The germline CDR1 and CDR2 sequences are SEHNR and FQNEAQ (reference sequence). CDR3 in DNA: TGTGCCAGCAGCTTAAATACAGGGCGTAATTCACCCCTCCACTTT. Translated, it gives CASSLNTGRNSPLHF.

J is TRBJ2-7 and V is TRBV9; 9 bases fit TRBD1. Germline trimming cut 1 base from V and 3 bases from J; bases unmatched to any gene: 5. The CDR3 contains 15 residues. Germline CDR1 reads SGDLS; CDR2 reads YYNGEE. The CDR3 DNA sequence: TGTGCCAGCAGCGTAACTGGACAGGGGAACTACGAGCAGTACTTC. Its translation is CASSVTGQGNYEQYF.

V usage is TRBV7-9 and J usage is TRBJ1-2; 7 bases map to TRBD1. The CDR3 totals 14 residues. Germline CDR1 reads SEHNR; CDR2 reads FQNEAQ (reference sequence). V dropped 4 bases and J dropped 4; count of bases not matched to a gene: 6. CDR3 DNA: TGTGCCAGCAGCTCCACAGGGGCGCTCTATGGCTACACCTTC. Translating it yields CASSSTGALYGYTF.

DNA for the CDR3: TGCAGTGCTAGAAGGGGTACTGAGCAGTTCTTC. Its protein product is CSARRGTEQFF. The rearrangement uses TRBV20-1 and TRBJ2-1, with a weak D call TRBD1 (5 bases). Germline CDR1 DFQATT, CDR2 SNEGSKA (reference sequence). V dropped 2 bases and J dropped 9 bases, with 8 bases sitting between them. The CDR3 spans 11 residues.

V usage is TRBV10-2 and J usage is TRBJ2-1; 9 nucleotides align to TRBD1. V dropped 3 bases and J dropped 8; count of bases not matched to a gene: 11. The CDR3 has 16 amino acids. Germline CDR1 is WSHSY and CDR2 is SAAADI. CDR3 nucleotides: TGCGCCAGCAGTGACGCCGGGACAGGGTTTGTAGATGAGCAGTTCTTC. Its translation is CASSDAGTGFVDEQFF.

The chain is built from TRBV7-9 and TRBJ1-2; no clear D gene. The V end was cut by 4 bases, the J end by 8 bases, with 8 bases between. Per the germline V gene, CDR1 is SEHNR and CDR2 is FQNEAQ (reference sequence). The CDR3 is 11 residues long. CDR3 amino acids: CASSSGHGYTF. For the CDR3, the DNA is TGTGCCAGCAGCTCAGGTCACGGCTACACCTTC.

V usage is TRBV9 and J usage is TRBJ1-2; tentative D call: TRBD1 (5 bases). V shed 4 bases and J shed 8 bases, with 15 bases lying between them. This CDR3 region has 13 residues. Germline V gene lookup returns CDR1 SGDLS and CDR2 YYNGEE. Here the CDR3 reads CASSFSGSEGYTF. The CDR3 nucleotides are TGTGCCAGCAGCTTTTCAGGGTCGGAGGGCTACACCTTC.

The V call is TRBV5-6, the J call TRBJ2-7, with 7 bases aligning to TRBD1. V trimming: 3 bases; J trimming: 0 bases; junction bases outside the gene matches: 18. The CDR3 contains 19 residues. Germline V gene data show CDR1 as SGHDT and CDR2 as YYEEEE. The CDR3 loop reads CASSSVIVIRDSSSYEQYF. DNA of the CDR3: TGTGCCAGCAGCTCAGTCATAGTTATAAGGGACAGTAGCTCCTACGAGCAGTACTTC.

This clone was observed once. The rearrangement links TRBV5-6 to TRBJ2-2, with a tentative D call TRBD1 (6 bases). There are 17 residues in the CDR3. V lost 0 bases, J lost 4 bases, and 16 bases lay in between. Germline values: CDR1 SGHDT, CDR2 YYEEEE. The CDR3 loop reads CASSLESGGWGTGELFF. CDR3 sequence (DNA): TGTGCCAGCAGCTTGGAAAGTGGGGGCTGGGGCACCGGGGAGCTGTTTTTT.

The chain recombines TRBV19 with TRBJ2-5; D is unresolved. The CDR3 consists of 14 residues. With 0 bases removed from V and 0 bases from J, the gap between germline ends came to 5 bases. CDR1 is LNHDA and CDR2 is SQIVND in the germline V gene (reference sequence). The CDR3 DNA sequence: TGTGCCAGTAGTATAGATCTATACCAAGAGACCCAGTACTTC. As protein: CASSIDLYQETQYF.

The J gene is TRBJ1-5, the V gene TRBV7-2; TRBD1 matches at 7 bases. The CDR3 spans 17 residues. From germline, CDR1 is SGHTA and CDR2 FQGNSA. V shed 1 base, J shed 1 base, and the junction held 7 bases outside the gene matches. CDR3 nucleotide sequence: TGTGCCAGCAGCTTAGTAGGAGGGGGCGAAAGCAATCAGCCCCAGCATTTT. Protein: CASSLVGGGESNQPQHF.

This chain joins TRBV11-3 and TRBJ2-1, with 12 nucleotides matching TRBD2. Looked up from germline, CDR1 is SGHNT and CDR2 is YENEEA. CDR3 size: 20 residues. The trim removed 5 bases at V and 6 bases at J, leaving 20 bases unmatched. CDR3 region: CASSLLTSGSVVGFGNEQFF. The CDR3 DNA is TGTGCCAGCAGCCTTCTGACTAGCGGGAGCGTAGTGGGTTTCGGCAATGAGCAGTTCTTC.

The chain joins TRBV7-2 to TRBJ2-7; maybe TRBD1 (6 bases). In germline, CDR1 is SGHTA, CDR2 FQGNSA. CDR3 length: 13 amino acids. The ends were cut back, 6 bases at V and 6 bases at J, with 15 bases in the middle. CDR3 sequence: CASSTGWGIEQYF. CDR3 bases: TGTGCCAGCAGTACAGGGTGGGGGATCGAGCAGTACTTC. Combining the CDR3 with reference TRBV7-2 and TRBJ2-7 gives the whole variable domain GAGVSQSPSNKVTEKGKDVELRCDPISGHTALYWYRQSLGQGLEFLIYFQGNSAPDKSGLPSDRFSAERTGGSVSTLTIQRTQQEDSAVYLCASSTGWGIEQYFGPGTRLTVT.

The chain carries TRBV9 and TRBJ1-4; TRBD1 agrees at 10 bases. This CDR3 has 15 amino acids. Germline V lookup: CDR1 SGDLS, CDR2 YYNGEE. V lost 3 bases, J lost 5 bases, and 4 bases stayed unmatched. DNA for the CDR3: TGTGCCAGCAGCGCCCGACAGGGGGCAAATGAAAAACTGTTTTTT. The encoded protein is CASSARQGANEKLFF.

The chain joins TRBV7-2 to TRBJ2-7, with 8 positions matching TRBD2. The germline V gene has CDR1 SGHTA and CDR2 FQGNSA. This CDR3 region has 15 residues. Trimming took 2 bases from V and 7 from J; bases not matched to a gene: 10. CDR3 in amino acids: CASSLWLAGGKEQYF. CDR3 bases: TGTGCCAGCAGCTTATGGCTAGCGGGTGGGAAGGAGCAGTACTTC.

The CDR3 sequence: CASSMRDRSYEQYF. The CDR3 bases are TGTGCCAGTAGTATGAGGGACAGGTCCTACGAGCAGTACTTC. This chain links TRBV19 with TRBJ2-7; 8 bases match TRBD1. Germline V CDR1 and CDR2: LNHDA, SQIVND (reference sequence). The CDR3 runs 14 residues. J lost 1 base, V lost 3 bases, and 2 bases had no gene match.

To note about this clone: A junction end diverges from the germline sequence, so it may reflect a read error. The chain is built from TRBV18 and TRBJ2-5; 8 nucleotides align to TRBD1. The CDR3 covers 19 residues. Looked up from germline, CDR1 is KGHSH and CDR2 is LQKENI. This CDR3 reads CASSAPGQAAGSANETQYF. The CDR3 nucleotides read TGTGCCAGCTCAGCACCGGGACAGGCCGCCGGGAGTGCGAATGAGACCCAGTACTTC.

This clone was seen once. J is TRBJ2-1 and V is TRBV28, with 12 nucleotides matching TRBD1. With V trimmed by 6 bases and J by 2 bases, 11 bases remained unmatched. The CDR3 loop spans 18 amino acids. Germline lookup yields CDR1 MDHEN and CDR2 SYDVKM. The DNA for the CDR3 is TGTGCCAGCAGGGGGGGACAGGGGGCAATCGGCACCTACAATGAGCAGTTCTTC. Protein: CASRGGQGAIGTYNEQFF.

The chain joins TRBV7-6 to TRBJ2-3, with TRBD2 as a possible D gene (6 bases). CDR1 and CDR2 from the germline V gene are SGHVS and FNYEAQ. This CDR3 is 18 amino acids long. V was pared by 2 bases and J by 2 bases, with 20 bases between. The CDR3 here is CASSLRKESGSSTDTQYF. The CDR3 DNA follows: TGTGCCAGCAGCTTAAGAAAAGAGAGCGGGTCCTCCACAGATACGCAGTATTTT.

The DNA of the CDR3 is TGTGCCAGCAGCTCTAGCGGGGGGACCCCCTCCTACAATGAGCAGTTCTTC. It codes for CASSSSGGTPSYNEQFF. V usage is TRBV5-8 and J usage is TRBJ2-1; 11 nucleotides line up with TRBD2. This CDR3 comprises 17 residues. Per the germline V gene, CDR1 is SGHTS and CDR2 is YDEGEE. V dropped 3 bases and J dropped 0; count of bases not matched to a gene: 5.

This rearrangement joins TRBV6-1 to TRBJ1-5; TRBD1 aligns across 7 bases. The CDR3 is made up of 14 amino acids. Germline CDR1 reads MNHNS; CDR2 reads SASEGT. The junction had 7 bases not matched to a gene; V was cut back by 7 bases and J by 4 bases. CDR3 region: CASTPGQLNQPQHF. CDR3 bases: TGTGCCAGCACCCCGGGACAGCTTAATCAGCCCCAGCATTTT.

This clone was observed a single time. Its ends do not fully match the called genes, so a read error is possible. The chain carries TRBV29-1 and TRBJ1-1, with a tentative D call TRBD1 (5 bases). The CDR3 has 8 amino acids. Germline assignment: CDR1 SQVTM and CDR2 ANQGSEA. The CDR3 loop is CSVAGHTF. The CDR3 coding sequence is TGCAGCGTTGCAGGGCATACTTTT.

This clone has only a few counts. This sequence joins TRBV6-4 and TRBJ1-6, with 10 bases that match TRBD1. Germline V gene lookup returns CDR1 MRHNA and CDR2 SNTAGT. Trimming at V came to 6 bases and at J to 10 bases, leaving 6 bases not matched to a gene. This CDR3 contains 14 residues. CDR3 amino acids: CASRGTGEGSPLHF. CDR3 DNA sequence: TGTGCCAGCAGGGGGACAGGGGAAGGCTCACCCCTCCACTTT.

The chain employs TRBV5-1 and TRBJ2-7; 11 bases map to TRBD2. This CDR3 is built from 14 residues. V was pared by 5 bases and J by 4 bases, with 5 bases of the junction left unmatched. CDR1 SGHRS and CDR2 YFSETQ come from the germline V gene. CDR3 loop: CASRKTSGMYEQYF. The CDR3 DNA follows: TGCGCCAGCAGGAAGACTAGCGGGATGTACGAGCAGTACTTC.